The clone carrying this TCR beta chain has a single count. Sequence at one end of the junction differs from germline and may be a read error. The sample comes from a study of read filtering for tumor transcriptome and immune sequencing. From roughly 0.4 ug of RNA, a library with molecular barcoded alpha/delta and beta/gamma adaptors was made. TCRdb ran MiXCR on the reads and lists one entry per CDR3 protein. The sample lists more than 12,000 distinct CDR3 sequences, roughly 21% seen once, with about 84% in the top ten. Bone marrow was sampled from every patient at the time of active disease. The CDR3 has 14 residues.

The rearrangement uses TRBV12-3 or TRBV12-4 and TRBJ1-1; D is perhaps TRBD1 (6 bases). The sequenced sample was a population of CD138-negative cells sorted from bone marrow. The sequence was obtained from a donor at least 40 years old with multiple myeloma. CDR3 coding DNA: TGTGCCAGCACCAACCTGGACAGATTCGGAGAGGCTTCCTTT. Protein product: CASTNLDRFGEASF.